Listed here are 20 T cell receptor beta chains from one sample, sequenced in a study of blood T cells in healthy people across ages. A second PCR, run for 7 to 11 cycles, used a sample-barcoded 5' primer plus a J-beta primer mix. TCRdb passed the 5' RACE reads through MiXCR, listing each CDR3 protein once. The data show 2 million or so distinct CDR3 sequences, roughly 50% seen once. The sequencing sample was made of blood. These receptors were collected from a woman in her forties in good health.

The CDR3 DNA is TGTGCCAGCACCCTCGAACTAGCGGAGCGCACAGATACGCAGTATTTT. Translated, it gives CASTLELAERTDTQYF. The rearrangement joins TRBV28 to TRBJ2-3; the match to TRBD2 covers 8 bases. After removal of 7 bases from V and 1 base from J, the junction contained 10 bases not matched to a gene. CDR1 is MDHEN and CDR2 is SYDVKM in the germline V gene. This CDR3 spans 16 amino acids.

This chain links TRBV12-3 or TRBV12-4 with TRBJ2-5; 7 nucleotides align to TRBD1. The CDR3 is 14 residues long. Germline trimming cut 6 bases from V and 2 bases from J; bases unmatched to any gene: 6. For the CDR3, the DNA is TGTGCCAGCAGGAACCGGGACAGACAAGAGACCCAGTACTTC. Its translation: CASRNRDRQETQYF.

The rearrangement uses TRBV28 and TRBJ1-2; 9 bases agree with TRBD1. This CDR3 contains 15 residues. The J segment lost 0 bases and the V segment lost 5 bases, leaving 4 bases of the junction unmatched. Looked up from germline, CDR1 is MDHEN and CDR2 is SYDVKM. For the CDR3, the DNA is TGTGCCAGCAGTCCGGGGGACAGGGCTAACTATGGCTACACCTTC. Amino acid sequence: CASSPGDRANYGYTF.

In DNA, the CDR3 is TGTGCCAGCAGCGTACAGGGACAGGGGCCCTACAATGAGCAGTACTTC. Translating it yields CASSVQGQGPYNEQYF. The rearrangement uses TRBV9 and TRBJ2-5, with 10 bases identical to TRBD1. V lost 1 base, J lost 11 bases, and 14 bases stayed unmatched. This CDR3 comprises 16 residues. The germline V gene has CDR1 SGDLS and CDR2 YYNGEE.

The chain uses TRBV19 and TRBJ2-3; 8 nucleotides match TRBD2. Per the germline V gene, CDR1 is LNHDA and CDR2 is SQIVND (reference sequence). J was trimmed by 3 bases and V by 8 bases; bases with no gene match: 10. The CDR3 covers 15 residues. The CDR3, as DNA: TGTGCCAGTCAAATGAGGGCGGGGGGTACAGATACGCAGTATTTT. Amino acid sequence: CASQMRAGGTDTQYF.

The genes are TRBV29-1 and TRBJ2-7; 7 bases match TRBD1. This CDR3 has 13 amino acids. Per the germline V gene, CDR1 is SQVTM and CDR2 is ANQGSEA. V shed 4 bases, J shed 3 bases, and the junction held 6 bases outside the gene matches. CDR3 amino acids: CSVVVGGSYEQYF. Here the CDR3 DNA reads TGCAGCGTTGTGGTAGGGGGCAGCTACGAGCAGTACTTC.

The rearrangement uses TRBV7-9 and TRBJ2-3, with a weak D call TRBD2 (6 bases). The V gene's germline CDR1 is SEHNR and CDR2 FQNEAQ (reference sequence). Trimming cost V 8 bases and J 11 bases, with 26 bases left between them. The CDR3 totals 15 residues. The CDR3 nucleotides are TGTGCCAGCGCACACCGGGACTCTCTTTGGTCAGGGCAGTATTTT. It translates to CASAHRDSLWSGQYF. Full variable domain (rest looked up from reference TRBV7-9 and TRBJ2-3): DTGVSQNPRHKITKRGQNVTFRCDPISEHNRLYWYRQTLGQGPEFLTYFQNEAQLEKSRLLSDRFSAERPKGSFSTLEIQRTEQGDSAMYLCASAHRDSLWSGQYFGPGTRLTVL.

This clonotype turned up a few times. V gene TRBV25-1 combines with J gene TRBJ2-7, with 10 bases identical to TRBD1. Trimming removed 4 bases from V and 3 bases from J; junction bases left unmatched: 6. This CDR3 comprises 15 residues. Germline lookup yields CDR1 MGHDK and CDR2 SYGVNS. The CDR3 nucleotides are TGTGCCAGCAGTGCCGGACAGGGGGGAATCTACGAGCAGTACTTC. This sequence encodes CASSAGQGGIYEQYF.

The chain carries TRBV6-6 and TRBJ1-2, with a tentative D call TRBD1 (5 bases). CDR1 is MNHNY, CDR2 SVGAGI, per germline (reference sequence). V gave up 5 bases and J gave up 7 bases, with 11 bases separating them. The CDR3 has 12 amino acids. The CDR3: CASSPDRFGYTF. The CDR3 coding sequence is TGTGCCAGCAGTCCAGACAGATTTGGCTACACCTTC.

This clonotype was detected only once. CDR3 sequence reads: CASSLSPGAGEKLFF. CDR3 nucleotides: TGTGCCAGCAGTTTATCCCCGGGGGCAGGTGAAAAACTGTTTTTT. The chain joins TRBV27 to TRBJ1-4, with a tentative D call TRBD1 (6 bases). CDR1 and CDR2 (germline): MNHEY, SMNVEV (reference sequence). There are 15 residues in the CDR3. V gave up 0 bases and J gave up 7 bases, with 12 bases separating them.

The V call is TRBV29-1, the J call TRBJ1-1; TRBD1 might be the D (6 bases). Between the trimmed V and J ends, which lost 4 bases and 5 bases, there was a span of 11 bases. CDR1 and CDR2 (germline): SQVTM, ANQGSEA. This CDR3 is built from 12 residues. The CDR3 is CSVVWGRTEAFF. DNA for the CDR3: TGCAGCGTTGTCTGGGGGCGGACTGAAGCTTTCTTT.

The chain recombines TRBV6-2 or TRBV6-3 with TRBJ1-4; no firm D call. Germline CDR1 reads MNHEY; CDR2 reads SVGEGT. The ends were cut back, 6 bases at V and 6 bases at J, with 20 bases in the middle. CDR3 length: 16 residues. CDR3 nucleotide sequence: TGTGCCAGCAGCGGACCGCGGCAAGGGTGGGATGAAAAACTGTTTTTT. Translated: CASSGPRQGWDEKLFF.

The V call is TRBV9, the J call TRBJ2-1; no reliable D call. CDR1 and CDR2 from the germline V gene are SGDLS and YYNGEE. This CDR3 contains 12 residues. Trimming cost V 0 bases and J 13 bases, with 11 bases left between them. DNA for the CDR3: TGTGCCAGCAGCGTAGGTAATAGAGTCCAGTTCTTC. Translated, it gives CASSVGNRVQFF.

The rearrangement joins TRBV10-3 to TRBJ1-5, with TRBD1 as a possible D gene (5 bases). Per germline, CDR1 ENHRY and CDR2 SYGVKD. V shed 10 bases and J shed 4 bases, with 11 bases lying between them. The CDR3 contains 12 residues. The CDR3 region has the DNA TGTGCCACCCGGGACGGGAATCAGCCCCAGCATTTT. Protein: CATRDGNQPQHF.

The rearrangement joins TRBV24-1 to TRBJ1-2; 10 bases match TRBD1. The germline V gene encodes CDR1 KGHDR and CDR2 SFDVKD. Trimming took 7 bases from V and 6 from J; bases not matched to a gene: 10. The CDR3 runs 15 residues. The CDR3 region is CATRGVVGTGDGYTF. The CDR3, as DNA: TGTGCCACCAGGGGCGTGGTGGGGACAGGGGATGGCTACACCTTC.

The chain is built from TRBV7-2 and TRBJ2-3; D is undetermined. The CDR3 is made up of 14 amino acids. CDR1 and CDR2 (germline): SGHTA, FQGNSA. Trimming removed 1 base from V and 6 bases from J, with 11 bases in between. CDR3 DNA: TGTGCCAGCAGCTTAGATAATAGTCCCGATACGCAGTATTTT. Translation gives CASSLDNSPDTQYF.

The table lists this clonotype with many counts. The V and J genes are TRBV20-1 and TRBJ1-2; D might be TRBD1 (6 bases). The ends were cut back, 2 bases at V and 2 bases at J, with 6 bases in the middle. The CDR3 is 12 residues long. Looked up from germline, CDR1 is DFQATT and CDR2 is SNEGSKA (reference sequence). DNA for the CDR3: TGCAGTGCTAGAACAGGGAACTATGGCTACACCTTC. Its protein is CSARTGNYGYTF.

This clonotype was counted only a few times. This CDR3 reads CASSLGALGRQETQYF. The CDR3 bases are TGTGCCAGCAGCTTAGGTGCGCTGGGGCGCCAAGAGACCCAGTACTTC. The rearrangement joins TRBV7-9 to TRBJ2-5; D is possibly TRBD1 (5 bases). Trimming took off 1 base at V and 1 base at J, with 13 bases between the two ends. Germline V gene data show CDR1 as SEHNR and CDR2 as FQNEAQ (reference sequence). This CDR3 is built from 16 residues.

The chain recombines TRBV7-9 with TRBJ1-2; possible D gene TRBD1, 5 bases. Trimming left V 5 bases short and J 4 bases short, with 17 bases between. Germline values: CDR1 SEHNR, CDR2 FQNEAQ (reference sequence). The CDR3 has 15 residues. The chain's CDR3 is CASSPRQKPGYGYTF. CDR3 nucleotides: TGTGCCAGCAGCCCGAGACAGAAACCGGGCTATGGCTACACCTTC.

V usage is TRBV28 and J usage is TRBJ2-7, with D possibly being TRBD2 (6 bases). V was trimmed by 7 bases and J by 4 bases, leaving 17 bases between them. Germline V gives CDR1 MDHEN, CDR2 SYDVKM. The CDR3 covers 14 residues. The CDR3 loop is CASTPAFGGYEQYF. The DNA for the CDR3 is TGTGCCAGCACCCCGGCGTTCGGGGGATACGAGCAGTACTTC.